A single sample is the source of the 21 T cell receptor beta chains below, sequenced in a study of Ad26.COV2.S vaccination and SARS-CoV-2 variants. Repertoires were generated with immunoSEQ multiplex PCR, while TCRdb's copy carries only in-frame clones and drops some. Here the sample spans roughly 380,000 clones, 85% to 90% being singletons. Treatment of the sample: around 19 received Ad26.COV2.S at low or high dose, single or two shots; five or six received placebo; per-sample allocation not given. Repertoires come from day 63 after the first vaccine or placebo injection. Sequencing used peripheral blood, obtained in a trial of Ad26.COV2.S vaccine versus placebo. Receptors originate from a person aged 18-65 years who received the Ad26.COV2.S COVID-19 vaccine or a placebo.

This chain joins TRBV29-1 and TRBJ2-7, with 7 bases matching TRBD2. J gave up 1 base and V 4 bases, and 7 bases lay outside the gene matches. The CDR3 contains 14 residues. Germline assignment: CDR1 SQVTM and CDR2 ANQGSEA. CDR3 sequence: CSVVSGRVSYEQYF. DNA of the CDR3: TGCAGCGTTGTCTCGGGGAGGGTGTCCTACGAGCAGTACTTC.

The CDR3: CASSLSPGAYEQYF. The CDR3 coding sequence is TGTGCCAGCAGTTTAAGCCCTGGGGCGTACGAGCAGTACTTC. The gene calls are TRBV2 and TRBJ2-7; tentative D call: TRBD1 (5 bases). This CDR3 region has 14 residues. Trimming shortened V by 5 bases and J by 4 bases, and 15 bases separated the two germline ends. In germline, CDR1 is SNHLY, CDR2 FYNNEI.

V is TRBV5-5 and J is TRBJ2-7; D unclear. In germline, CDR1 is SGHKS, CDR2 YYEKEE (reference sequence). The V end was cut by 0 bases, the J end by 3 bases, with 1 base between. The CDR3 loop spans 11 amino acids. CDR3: CASSLGYEQYF. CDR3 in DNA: TGTGCCAGCAGCTTGGGCTACGAGCAGTACTTC.

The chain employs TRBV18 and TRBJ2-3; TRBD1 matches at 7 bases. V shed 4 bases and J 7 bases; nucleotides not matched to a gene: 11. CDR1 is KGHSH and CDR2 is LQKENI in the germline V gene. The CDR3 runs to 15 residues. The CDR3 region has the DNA TGTGCCAGCTCACGCTTAGGGGGCGAGTGGAATACGCAGTATTTT. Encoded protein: CASSRLGGEWNTQYF.

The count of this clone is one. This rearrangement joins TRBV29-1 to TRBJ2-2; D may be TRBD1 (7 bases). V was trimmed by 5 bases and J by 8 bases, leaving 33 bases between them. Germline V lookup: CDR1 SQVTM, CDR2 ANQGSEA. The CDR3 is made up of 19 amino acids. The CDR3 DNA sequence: TGCAGCGTTCCGGCCGGAAAACGACAGGGAGGCTTGTCGTCGGGGGAGCTGTTTTTT. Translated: CSVPAGKRQGGLSSGELFF.

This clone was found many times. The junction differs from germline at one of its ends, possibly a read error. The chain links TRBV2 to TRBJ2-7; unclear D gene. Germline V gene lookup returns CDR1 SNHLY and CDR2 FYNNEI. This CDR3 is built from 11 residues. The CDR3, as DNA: TGTGCCAGCAGTGAAATTCCTCCTGTCGGCTTC. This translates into CASSEIPPVGF.

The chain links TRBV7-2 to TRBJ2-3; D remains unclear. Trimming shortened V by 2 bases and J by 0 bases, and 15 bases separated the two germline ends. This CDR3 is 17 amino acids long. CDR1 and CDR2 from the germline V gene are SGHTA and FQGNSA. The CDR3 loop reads CASSLSVTATSTDTQYF. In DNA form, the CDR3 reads TGTGCCAGCAGCTTATCGGTCACAGCCACTAGCACAGATACGCAGTATTTT.

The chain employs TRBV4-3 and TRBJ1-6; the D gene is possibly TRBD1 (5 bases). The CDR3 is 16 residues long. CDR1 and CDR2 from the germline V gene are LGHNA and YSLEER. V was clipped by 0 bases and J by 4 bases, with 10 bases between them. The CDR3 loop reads CASSQDAGDYNSPLHF. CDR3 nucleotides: TGCGCCAGCAGCCAAGATGCGGGGGATTATAATTCACCCCTCCACTTT.

The CDR3 bases are TGTGCCAGCAGCTTAGCCGGGGGGCGCTCCGGGGAGCTGTTTTTT. Translated, it gives CASSLAGGRSGELFF. The chain carries TRBV7-3 and TRBJ2-2; possibly TRBD2 for D (7 bases). V gave up 2 bases and J gave up 6 bases, with 13 bases separating them. Germline CDR1 and CDR2: SGHTA and FQGTGA. The CDR3 has 15 amino acids.

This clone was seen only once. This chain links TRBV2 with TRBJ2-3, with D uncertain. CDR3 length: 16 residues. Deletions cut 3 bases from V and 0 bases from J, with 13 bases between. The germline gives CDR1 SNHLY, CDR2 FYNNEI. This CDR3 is CASSEHQTTSTDTQYF. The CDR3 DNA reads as TGTGCCAGCAGTGAGCACCAGACGACTAGCACAGATACGCAGTATTTT.

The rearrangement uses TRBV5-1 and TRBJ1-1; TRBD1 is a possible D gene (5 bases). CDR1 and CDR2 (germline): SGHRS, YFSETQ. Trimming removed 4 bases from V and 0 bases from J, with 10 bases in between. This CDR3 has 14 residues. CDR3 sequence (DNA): TGCGCCAGCAGCCCGGGACCGGTGAACACTGAAGCTTTCTTT. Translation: CASSPGPVNTEAFF.

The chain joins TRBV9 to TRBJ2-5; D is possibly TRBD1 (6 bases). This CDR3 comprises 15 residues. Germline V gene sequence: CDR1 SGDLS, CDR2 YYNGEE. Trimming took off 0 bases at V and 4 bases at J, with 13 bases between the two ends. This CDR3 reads CASSVVQGSVETQYF. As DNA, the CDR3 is TGTGCCAGCAGCGTAGTCCAGGGGTCCGTAGAGACCCAGTACTTC.

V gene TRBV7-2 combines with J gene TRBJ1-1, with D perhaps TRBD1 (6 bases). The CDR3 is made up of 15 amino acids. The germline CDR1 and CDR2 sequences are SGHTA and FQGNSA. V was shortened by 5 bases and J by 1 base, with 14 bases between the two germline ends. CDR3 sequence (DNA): TGTGCCAGCAGCACCAGACAGGCGCCGAACACTGAAGCTTTCTTT. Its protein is CASSTRQAPNTEAFF.

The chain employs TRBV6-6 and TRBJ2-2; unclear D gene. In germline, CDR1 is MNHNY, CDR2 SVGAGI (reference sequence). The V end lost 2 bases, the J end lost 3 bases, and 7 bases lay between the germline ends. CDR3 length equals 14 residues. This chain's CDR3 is CASSYRGYTGELFF. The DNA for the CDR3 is TGTGCCAGCAGTTACCGTGGGTACACCGGGGAGCTGTTTTTT.

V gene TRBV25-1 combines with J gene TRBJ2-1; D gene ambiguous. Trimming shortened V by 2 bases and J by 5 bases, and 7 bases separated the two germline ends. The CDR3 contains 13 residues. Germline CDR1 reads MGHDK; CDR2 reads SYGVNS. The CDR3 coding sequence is TGTGCCAGCAGTGAACCACGGCACAATGAGCAGTTCTTC. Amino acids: CASSEPRHNEQFF.

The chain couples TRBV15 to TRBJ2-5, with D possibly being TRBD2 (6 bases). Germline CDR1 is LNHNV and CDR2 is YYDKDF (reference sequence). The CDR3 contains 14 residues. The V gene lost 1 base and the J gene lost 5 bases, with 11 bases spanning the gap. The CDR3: CATSRATRAETQYF. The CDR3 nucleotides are TGTGCCACCAGCAGAGCGACTAGAGCCGAGACCCAGTACTTC.

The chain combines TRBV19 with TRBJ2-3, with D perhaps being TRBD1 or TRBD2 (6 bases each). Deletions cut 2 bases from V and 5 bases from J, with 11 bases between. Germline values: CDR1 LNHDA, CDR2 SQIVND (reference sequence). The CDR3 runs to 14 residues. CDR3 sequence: CASSINRGEDTQYF. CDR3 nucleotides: TGTGCCAGTAGTATAAATAGGGGGGAAGATACGCAGTATTTT.

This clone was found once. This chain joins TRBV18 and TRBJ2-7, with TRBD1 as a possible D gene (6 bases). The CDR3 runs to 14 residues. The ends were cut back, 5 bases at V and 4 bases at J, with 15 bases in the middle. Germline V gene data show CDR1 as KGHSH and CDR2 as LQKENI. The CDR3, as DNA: TGTGCCAGCTCAAAGGAACTGGGGACATACGAGCAGTACTTC. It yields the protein CASSKELGTYEQYF. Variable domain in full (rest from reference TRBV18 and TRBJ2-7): NAGVMQNPRHLVRRRGQEARLRCSPMKGHSHVYWYRQLPEEGLKFMVYLQKENIIDESGMPKERFSAEFPKEGPSILRIQQVVRGDSAAYFCASSKELGTYEQYFGPGTRLTVT.

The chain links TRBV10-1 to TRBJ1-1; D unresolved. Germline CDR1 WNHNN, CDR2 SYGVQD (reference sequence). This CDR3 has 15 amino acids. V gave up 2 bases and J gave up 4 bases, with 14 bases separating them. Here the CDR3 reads CASSEGSGGITEAFF. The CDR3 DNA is TGCGCCAGCAGTGAGGGATCAGGAGGGATCACTGAAGCTTTCTTT.

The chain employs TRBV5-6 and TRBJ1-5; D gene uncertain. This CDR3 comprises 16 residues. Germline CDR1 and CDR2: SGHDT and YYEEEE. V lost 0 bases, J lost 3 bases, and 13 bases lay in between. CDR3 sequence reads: CASSLVSAGHNQPQHF. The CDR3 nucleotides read TGTGCCAGCAGCTTGGTTTCGGCCGGCCACAATCAGCCCCAGCATTTT. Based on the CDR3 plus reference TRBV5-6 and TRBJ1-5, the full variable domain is DAGVTQSPTHLIKTRGQQVTLRCSPKSGHDTVSWYQQALGQGPQFIFQYYEEEERQRGNFPDRFSGHQFPNYSSELNVNALLLGDSALYLCASSLVSAGHNQPQHFGDGTRLSIL.

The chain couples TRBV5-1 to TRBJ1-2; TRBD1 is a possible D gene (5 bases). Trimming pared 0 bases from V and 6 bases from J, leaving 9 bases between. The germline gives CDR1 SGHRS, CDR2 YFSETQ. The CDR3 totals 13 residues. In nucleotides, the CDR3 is TGCGCCAGCAGCTTGGCAGGGAATGATGGCTACACCTTC. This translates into CASSLAGNDGYTF.